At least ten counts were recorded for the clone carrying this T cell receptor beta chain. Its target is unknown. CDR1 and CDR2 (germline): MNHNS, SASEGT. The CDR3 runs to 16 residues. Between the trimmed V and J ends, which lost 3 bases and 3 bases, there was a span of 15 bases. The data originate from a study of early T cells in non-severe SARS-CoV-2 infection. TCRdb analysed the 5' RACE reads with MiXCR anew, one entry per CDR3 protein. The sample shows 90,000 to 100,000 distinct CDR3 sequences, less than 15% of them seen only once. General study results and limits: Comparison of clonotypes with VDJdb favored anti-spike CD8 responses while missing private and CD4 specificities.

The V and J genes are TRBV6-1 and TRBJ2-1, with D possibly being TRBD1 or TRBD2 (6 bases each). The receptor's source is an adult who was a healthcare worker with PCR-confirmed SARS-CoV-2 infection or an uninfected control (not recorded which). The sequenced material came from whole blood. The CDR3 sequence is CASSESDGGDYNEQFF. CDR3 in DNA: TGTGCCAGCAGTGAGTCTGACGGGGGCGACTACAATGAGCAGTTCTTC.